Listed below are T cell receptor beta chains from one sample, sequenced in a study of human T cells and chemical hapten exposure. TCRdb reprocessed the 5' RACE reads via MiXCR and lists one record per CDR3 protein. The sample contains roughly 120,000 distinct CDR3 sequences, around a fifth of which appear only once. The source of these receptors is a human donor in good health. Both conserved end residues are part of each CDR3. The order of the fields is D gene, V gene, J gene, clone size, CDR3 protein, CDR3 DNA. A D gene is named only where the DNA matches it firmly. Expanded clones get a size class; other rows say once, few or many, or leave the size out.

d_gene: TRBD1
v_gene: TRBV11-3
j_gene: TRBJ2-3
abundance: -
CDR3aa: CASSPGQGHPMTQYF
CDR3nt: TGTGCCAGCAGCCCCGGACAGGGCCATCCCATGACGCAGTATTTT

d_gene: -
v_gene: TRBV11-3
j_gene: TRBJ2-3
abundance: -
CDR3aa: CASSLDPNTDTQYF
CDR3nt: TGTGCCAGCAGCTTAGATCCAAACACAGATACGCAGTATTTT

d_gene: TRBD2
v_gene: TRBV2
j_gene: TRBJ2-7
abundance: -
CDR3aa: CASSRRTGGGREQYF
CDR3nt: TGTGCCAGCAGTCGTCGGACGGGAGGGGGAAGGGAGCAGTACTTC

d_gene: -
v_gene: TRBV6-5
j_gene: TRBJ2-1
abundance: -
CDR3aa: CASSYSSTSKYEQFF
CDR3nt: TGTGCCAGCAGTTACTCGTCCACTAGCAAATATGAGCAGTTCTTC

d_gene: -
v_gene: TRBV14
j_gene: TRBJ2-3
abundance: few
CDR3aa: CASSQDLVLTGRPPTSTDTQYF
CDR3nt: TGTGCCAGCAGCCAAGATCTGGTCTTAACGGGAAGGCCCCCAACTAGCACAGATACGCAGTATTTT

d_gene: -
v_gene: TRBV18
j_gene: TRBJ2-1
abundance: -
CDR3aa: CASSPANEQFF
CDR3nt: TGTGCCAGCTCACCCGCAAATGAGCAGTTCTTC

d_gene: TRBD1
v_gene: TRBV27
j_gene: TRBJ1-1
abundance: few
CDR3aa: CASSLKPLFRTGANTEAFF
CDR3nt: TGTGCCAGCAGTTTAAAACCGCTATTCCGGACAGGGGCCAACACTGAAGCTTTCTTT

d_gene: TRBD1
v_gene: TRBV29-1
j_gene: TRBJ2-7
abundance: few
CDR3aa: CSVLTGNEQYF
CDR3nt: TGCAGCGTTCTGACAGGGAATGAGCAGTACTTC

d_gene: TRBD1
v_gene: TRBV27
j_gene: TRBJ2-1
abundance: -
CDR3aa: CASSMTGGNEQFF
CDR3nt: TGTGCCAGCAGTATGACAGGGGGCAATGAGCAGTTCTTC

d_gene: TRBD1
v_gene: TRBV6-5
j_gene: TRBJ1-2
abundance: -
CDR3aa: CASSYSRTGGVYTNGYTF
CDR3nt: TGTGCCAGCAGTTACTCGAGAACAGGGGGAGTCTATACCAATGGCTACACCTTC

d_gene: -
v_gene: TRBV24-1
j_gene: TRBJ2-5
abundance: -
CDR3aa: CATSEATEGSETQYF
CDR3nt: TGTGCCACCAGTGAAGCCACGGAAGGCTCGGAGACCCAGTACTTC

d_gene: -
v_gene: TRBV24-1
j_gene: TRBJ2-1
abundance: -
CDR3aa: CATASGVYNEQFF
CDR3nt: TGTGCCACCGCCTCCGGGGTTTACAATGAGCAGTTCTTC

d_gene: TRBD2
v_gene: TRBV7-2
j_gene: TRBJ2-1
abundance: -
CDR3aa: CASSSRGTRDNEQFF
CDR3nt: TGTGCCAGCAGCTCGAGAGGGACTAGAGACAATGAGCAGTTCTTC

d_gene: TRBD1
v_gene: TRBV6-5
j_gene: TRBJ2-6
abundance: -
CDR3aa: CASSQTGSGANVLTF
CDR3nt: TGTGCCAGCAGTCAGACAGGGTCGGGGGCCAACGTCCTGACTTTC

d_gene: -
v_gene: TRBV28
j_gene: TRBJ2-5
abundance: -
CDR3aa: CASGAGGKPETQYF
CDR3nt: TGTGCCAGCGGCGCAGGAGGTAAACCGGAGACCCAGTACTTC

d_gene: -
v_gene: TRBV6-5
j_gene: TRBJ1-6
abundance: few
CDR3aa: CASSQEQGPHNSPLHF
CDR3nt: TGTGCCAGCAGTCAAGAACAGGGCCCCCATAATTCACCCCTCCACTTT

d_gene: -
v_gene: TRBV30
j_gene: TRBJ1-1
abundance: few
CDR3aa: CAWSTAAEAFF
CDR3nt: TGTGCCTGGAGCACGGCCGCTGAAGCTTTCTTT

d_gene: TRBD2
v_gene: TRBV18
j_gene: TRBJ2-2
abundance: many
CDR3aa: CASSPGLAGGHTGELFF
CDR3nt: TGTGCCAGCTCACCAGGACTAGCGGGAGGCCACACCGGGGAGCTGTTTTTT

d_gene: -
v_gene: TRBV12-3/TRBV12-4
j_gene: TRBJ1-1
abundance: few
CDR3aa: CASSLLGTAAEAFF
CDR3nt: TGTGCCAGCAGTTTACTTGGGACGGCCGCTGAAGCTTTCTTT

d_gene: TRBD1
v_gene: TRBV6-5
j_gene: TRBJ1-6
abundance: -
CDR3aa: CASSYVTGGSPLHF
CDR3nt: TGTGCCAGCAGTTACGTGACAGGGGGTTCACCCCTCCACTTT

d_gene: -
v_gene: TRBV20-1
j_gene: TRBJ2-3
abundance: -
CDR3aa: CSASGSLLSTDTQYF
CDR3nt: TGCAGTGCTAGCGGGAGCCTACTGAGCACAGATACGCAGTATTTT

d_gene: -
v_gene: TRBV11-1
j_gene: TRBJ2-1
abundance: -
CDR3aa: CASQRGQHLNEQFF
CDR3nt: TGTGCCAGCCAGCGGGGACAGCACCTCAATGAGCAGTTCTTC

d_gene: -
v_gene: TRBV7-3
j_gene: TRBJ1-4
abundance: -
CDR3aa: CASSLGDRASGEKLFF
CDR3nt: TGTGCCAGCAGCTTAGGAGACCGGGCTTCGGGGGAAAAACTGTTTTTT

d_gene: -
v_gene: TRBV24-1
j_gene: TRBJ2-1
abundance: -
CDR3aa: CATSEPGSSSYNEQFF
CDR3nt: TGTGCCACCAGTGAGCCGGGATCTAGCTCCTACAATGAGCAGTTCTTC

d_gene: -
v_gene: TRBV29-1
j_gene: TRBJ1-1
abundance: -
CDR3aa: CSVAGGGTEAFF
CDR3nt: TGCAGCGTCGCGGGAGGGGGCACTGAAGCTTTCTTT

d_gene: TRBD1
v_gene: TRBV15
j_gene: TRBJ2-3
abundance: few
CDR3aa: CATSRGRTGGSSTDTQYF
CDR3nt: TGTGCCACCAGCAGGGGTCGTACAGGGGGCTCTAGCACAGATACGCAGTATTTT

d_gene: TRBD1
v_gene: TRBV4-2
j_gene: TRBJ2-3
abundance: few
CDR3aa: CASSPRQGAGDTQYF
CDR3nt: TGTGCCAGCAGCCCTCGACAGGGGGCGGGTGATACGCAGTATTTT

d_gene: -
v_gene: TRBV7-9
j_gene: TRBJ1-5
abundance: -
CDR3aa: CASSAGLPKGNQPQHF
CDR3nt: TGTGCCAGCAGTGCCGGCCTCCCGAAGGGTAATCAGCCCCAGCATTTT

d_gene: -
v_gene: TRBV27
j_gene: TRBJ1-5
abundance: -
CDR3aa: CATWSRGNNQPQHF
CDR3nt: TGTGCCACCTGGTCAAGGGGGAATAATCAGCCCCAGCATTTT

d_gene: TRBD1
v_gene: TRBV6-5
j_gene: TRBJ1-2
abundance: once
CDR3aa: CASRGQGASYGYTF
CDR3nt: TGTGCCAGCAGAGGACAGGGGGCTAGTTATGGCTACACCTTC

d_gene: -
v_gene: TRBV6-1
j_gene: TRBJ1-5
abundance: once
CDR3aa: CASSEHRSSNQPQHF
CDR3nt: TGTGCCAGCAGTGAACACAGGAGTAGCAATCAGCCCCAGCATTTT

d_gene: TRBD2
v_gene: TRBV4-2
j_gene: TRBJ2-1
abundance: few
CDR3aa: CASSHHLAGGHREQFF
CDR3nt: TGTGCCAGCAGCCACCACCTAGCGGGTGGGCACAGGGAGCAGTTCTTC

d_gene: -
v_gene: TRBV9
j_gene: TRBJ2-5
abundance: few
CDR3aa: CASSVGQMLVQTQYF
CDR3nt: TGTGCCAGCAGCGTAGGTCAGATGTTGGTACAGACCCAGTACTTC